This passage covers 20 T cell receptor beta chains from one sample sequenced in a study of CD8 T cells in ankylosing spondylitis. General study findings and limits: Apparently characteristic of ankylosing spondylitis blood was a TCR beta motif (under ten highly homologous variants).

MiXCR, run by TCRdb on the 5' RACE reads, gives a single entry per CDR3 protein. The profile shows more than 100,000 distinct CDR3 sequences, approximately 17% of them singletons. Antigens for these TCRs are unknown. The source material was blood, either unsorted or a sorted T cell fraction (not recorded which). The receptors derive from a male donor with ankylosing spondylitis.

The chain uses TRBV28 and TRBJ1-5; D is unresolved. This CDR3 is built from 14 residues. V gave up 2 bases and J gave up 11 bases, with 16 bases separating them. The V gene's germline CDR1 is MDHEN and CDR2 SYDVKM. In DNA form, the CDR3 reads TGTGCCAGCAGTTTAAGGTACGCGGGCCGGGCCCAGCATTTT. This sequence encodes CASSLRYAGRAQHF.

The chain couples TRBV11-2 to TRBJ1-1; 8 bases map to TRBD1. The CDR3 covers 13 residues. Unmatched junction bases numbered 6, after V lost 5 bases and J lost 7 bases. Germline CDR1 and CDR2: SGHAT and FQNNGV. DNA for the CDR3: TGTGCCAGCAGCAACCGGACAGGGATTGAAGCTTTCTTT. Protein sequence: CASSNRTGIEAFF.

This clonotype was observed a few times. J is TRBJ2-1 and V is TRBV11-2; TRBD2 matches at 12 bases. V trimming: 0 bases; J trimming: 9 bases; junction bases outside the gene matches: 12. Germline V CDR1 and CDR2: SGHAT, FQNNGV. CDR3 length: 18 amino acids. The DNA for the CDR3 is TGTGCCAGCAGCTTAGATGAGGCGCTAGCGGGAGGGACGGGTGAGCAGTTCTTC. This sequence encodes CASSLDEALAGGTGEQFF.

At least ten counts were recorded for this clonotype. The chain employs TRBV27 and TRBJ2-1, with TRBD2 identical over 10 bases. Germline V lookup: CDR1 MNHEY, CDR2 SMNVEV (reference sequence). The junction had 6 bases not matched to a gene; V was cut back by 5 bases and J by 2 bases. The CDR3 covers 16 residues. The CDR3 is CASSPPSGRAYNEQFF. CDR3 nucleotide sequence: TGTGCCAGCAGTCCCCCGAGCGGGAGGGCCTACAATGAGCAGTTCTTC.

The count of this clonotype is one. V and J are TRBV11-1 and TRBJ2-1, with 15 bases identical to TRBD2. Germline CDR1 reads SGHAT; CDR2 reads FQDESV (reference sequence). V was pared by 5 bases and J by 4 bases, with 12 bases of the junction left unmatched. This CDR3 is 19 amino acids long. The CDR3 reads CASSLHGTSGRKRYNEQFF. The CDR3 bases are TGTGCCAGCAGCCTGCATGGGACTAGCGGGAGGAAAAGGTACAATGAGCAGTTCTTC. Based on the CDR3 plus reference TRBV11-1 and TRBJ2-1, the full variable domain is EAEVAQSPRYKITEKSQAVAFWCDPISGHATLYWYRQILGQGPELLVQFQDESVVDDSQLPKDRFSAERLKGVDSTLKIQPAELGDSAMYLCASSLHGTSGRKRYNEQFFGPGTRLTVL.

The V gene is TRBV9, the J gene TRBJ2-5, with a weak D call TRBD1 (5 bases). The CDR3 extends over 14 amino acids. V gave up 6 bases and J gave up 4 bases, with 16 bases separating them. The germline gives CDR1 SGDLS, CDR2 YYNGEE. This CDR3 is CASNLGQGGETQYF. The CDR3 DNA sequence: TGTGCCAGCAATCTTGGGCAGGGTGGAGAGACCCAGTACTTC.

The V gene is TRBV28, the J gene TRBJ2-5; D remains ambiguous. This CDR3 has 14 amino acids. The germline CDR1 and CDR2 sequences are MDHEN and SYDVKM. Trimming stripped 2 bases from V and 2 bases from J, with 9 bases between. The CDR3 protein is CASSLEFGQETQYF. CDR3 sequence (DNA): TGTGCCAGCAGTTTAGAATTCGGGCAAGAGACCCAGTACTTC.

This clonotype was seen many times. The chain couples TRBV5-1 to TRBJ2-7; D unclear. V was trimmed by 4 bases and J by 4 bases, leaving 18 bases between them. Looked up from germline, CDR1 is SGHRS and CDR2 is YFSETQ. This CDR3 has 15 amino acids. DNA of the CDR3: TGCGCCAGCAGCCCTACGAATTTGCCTTCTTACGAGCAGTACTTC. Encoded protein: CASSPTNLPSYEQYF.

V gene TRBV28 combines with J gene TRBJ1-2; no clear D gene. Germline values: CDR1 MDHEN, CDR2 SYDVKM. The CDR3 totals 14 residues. The V gene lost 3 bases and the J gene lost 1 base, with 9 bases spanning the gap. CDR3 DNA sequence: TGTGCCAGCAGTTTCTCACAGATTAACTATGGCTACACCTTC. It specifies CASSFSQINYGYTF.

This clonotype was counted ten times or more. The chain joins TRBV11-2 to TRBJ2-1; tentative D call: TRBD1 (5 bases). Germline-derived CDR1 and CDR2 are SGHAT and FQNNGV. This CDR3 has 15 amino acids. The V and J ends lost 1 base and 0 bases respectively, with 7 bases between them. The CDR3 coding sequence is TGTGCCAGCAGCTTAGGCAGGGACTCCTACAATGAGCAGTTCTTC. It is translated as CASSLGRDSYNEQFF. The complete variable domain, with remaining parts taken from reference TRBV11-2 and TRBJ2-1, reads EAGVAQSPRYKIIEKRQSVAFWCNPISGHATLYWYQQILGQGPKLLIQFQNNGVVDDSQLPKDRFSAERLKGVDSTLKIQPAKLEDSAVYLCASSLGRDSYNEQFFGPGTRLTVL.

Remarks on this clonotype: A much larger clonotype is one base distant, so this may be a read error. V and J are TRBV29-1 and TRBJ2-7, with 14 bases identical to TRBD2. V was clipped by 6 bases and J by 9 bases; unmatched bases: 10. This CDR3 is 14 amino acids long. Germline lookup yields CDR1 SQVTM and CDR2 ANQGSEA. The CDR3 sequence is CSVGPGLAGDVQYF. The DNA for the CDR3 is TGCAGCGTGGGGCCGGGACTAGCGGGAGATGTGCAGTACTTC.

This clonotype was counted a few times. J is TRBJ2-7 and V is TRBV15; D perhaps matches TRBD2 (5 bases). V lost 6 bases, J lost 0 bases, and 21 bases lay in between. The CDR3 consists of 17 residues. CDR1 and CDR2 from the germline V gene are LNHNV and YYDKDF (reference sequence). The CDR3 is CATSPLGGRASSYEQYF. The CDR3 coding sequence is TGTGCCACCAGTCCCCTCGGAGGAAGGGCCAGCTCCTACGAGCAGTACTTC.

The table lists this clonotype with a few counts. The chain has TRBV13 and TRBJ2-3; 12 bases agree with TRBD2. The V and J ends lost 5 bases and 15 bases, in that order; junction bases with no gene match: 6. The CDR3 consists of 12 residues. Germline assignment: CDR1 PRHDT and CDR2 FYEKMQ (reference sequence). Written as DNA, the CDR3 is TGTGCCAGCAGCGTCCGGACTAGCGGGATTTATTTT. It yields the protein CASSVRTSGIYF. Together with reference TRBV13 and TRBJ2-3, the CDR3 gives the full variable domain: AAGVIQSPRHLIKEKRETATLKCYPIPRHDTVYWYQQGPGQDPQFLISFYEKMQSDKGSIPDRFSAQQFSDYHSELNMSSLELGDSALYFCASSVRTSGIYFGPGTRLTVL.

This chain joins TRBV28 and TRBJ1-2; tentative D call: TRBD1 (5 bases). The germline V and J ends were trimmed by 8 bases and 6 bases, with 16 bases remaining between them. Germline V gene data show CDR1 as MDHEN and CDR2 as SYDVKM. This CDR3 spans 13 amino acids. The CDR3: CASLGYRRNGYTF. The CDR3 DNA follows: TGTGCCAGCTTGGGGTACAGGCGAAATGGCTACACCTTC.

The CDR3 region is CASSPTGAHYGYTF. Written as DNA, the CDR3 is TGTGCCAGCAGCCCGACAGGGGCGCACTATGGCTACACCTTC. The chain carries TRBV7-8 and TRBJ1-2, with 8 bases lining up with TRBD1. This CDR3 is 14 amino acids long. CDR1 SGHVS and CDR2 FQNEAQ come from the germline V gene. The V and J ends lost 5 bases and 3 bases, in that order; junction bases with no gene match: 5.

This clonotype was seen a few times. The J gene is TRBJ2-7, the V gene TRBV9, with D possibly called TRBD1 or TRBD2 (5 bases each). The ends were cut back, 4 bases at V and 2 bases at J, with 16 bases in the middle. The length of the CDR3 is 15 residues. CDR1 and CDR2 from the germline V gene are SGDLS and YYNGEE. For the CDR3, the DNA is TGTGCCAGCAGCTCCACCGGGACGTCAACCTACGAGCAGTACTTC. This encodes CASSSTGTSTYEQYF.

The rearrangement joins TRBV28 to TRBJ1-3; D uncertain. CDR1 MDHEN and CDR2 SYDVKM come from the germline V gene. The CDR3 has 14 amino acids. Trimming took off 1 base at V and 3 bases at J, with 7 bases between the two ends. The CDR3 DNA is TGTGCCAGCAGTTTATCCCTTCATGGAAACACCATATATTTT. It codes for CASSLSLHGNTIYF.

This chain connects TRBV11-2 to TRBJ2-3; 11 bases match TRBD2. The CDR3 consists of 18 residues. The germline V gene encodes CDR1 SGHAT and CDR2 FQNNGV. V dropped 2 bases and J dropped 0; count of bases not matched to a gene: 7. The CDR3 nucleotides read TGTGCCAGCAGCTTATACCCCTGGACTAGCGGGAGCACAGATACGCAGTATTTT. Its protein product is CASSLYPWTSGSTDTQYF.

CDR3 amino acids: CASSLNSLDHEQFF. The CDR3 coding sequence is TGCGCCAGCAGCTTGAATTCTCTTGACCATGAGCAGTTCTTC. J is TRBJ2-1 and V is TRBV5-1; D is undetermined. The germline V and J ends were trimmed by 1 base and 8 bases, with 13 bases remaining between them. Germline V gene sequence: CDR1 SGHRS, CDR2 YFSETQ. The CDR3 covers 14 residues.

This clonotype was seen a handful of times. This sequence joins TRBV29-1 and TRBJ1-1, with TRBD1 matching 10 bases. This CDR3 region has 15 residues. V was pared by 7 bases and J by 5 bases, with 13 bases of the junction left unmatched. CDR1 SQVTM and CDR2 ANQGSEA come from the germline V gene. The chain's CDR3 is CSAVPGQGTGTEAFF. For the CDR3, the DNA is TGCAGCGCCGTCCCGGGACAGGGGACGGGAACTGAAGCTTTCTTT.